This TCR beta chain appears in the sequencing data of a study of radiation and T cells in renal cell carcinoma. Study-wide background: Nephrectomy followed 15 Gy stereotactic body radiation by 4 weeks.

Study results and limitations: Without pretreatment biopsies, baseline tumor clonotype presence was undetermined. From baseline, blood top tumor clonotypes peaked at 2 weeks post-radiation.

Details on this clone: Antigen unknown.

Documented time point: baseline pretreatment blood. Indicated treatment: 15 Gy SBRT to primary tumor, nephrectomy 4 weeks later. Clear cell pathology was present in this patient's renal cell carcinoma. Clones were sequenced by immunoSEQ multiplex PCR, and TCRdb holds only the in-frame ones, with some missing. The sample lists 130,000 or so clones; over 75% were seen once. Specimen: blood, collected from a patient whose treatment included radiotherapy and nephrectomy. The sequence derives from a woman between 50 and 59 years old with renal cell carcinoma.

The CDR3 DNA is TGTGCCAGTAGTCCAGCAGGGCGGTATAGCAATCAGCCCCAGCATTTT. Protein sequence: CASSPAGRYSNQPQHF. The V call is TRBV19, the J call TRBJ1-5; D possibly corresponds to TRBD1 (5 bases). Trimming left V 5 bases short and J 0 bases short, with 14 bases between. The germline V gene encodes CDR1 LNHDA and CDR2 SQIVND (reference sequence). The CDR3 extends over 16 amino acids.